The 25 T cell receptor beta chains reported below all come from one sample, sequenced in a study of response to subunit inactivated influenza vaccine. TCRdb ran MiXCR on the RT-PCR reads and lists one entry per CDR3 protein. The sample lists 650,000 or so distinct CDR3 sequences; 11% to 15% were seen once. Sequenced here: PBMCs from blood, sampled less than 15 days before vaccination. These receptors were collected from a man aged 45-65 years who received an inactivated influenza vaccine.

This clonotype was seen more than once but under ten times. The J gene is TRBJ2-5, the V gene TRBV6-1; D ambiguous. V was shortened by 8 bases and J by 6 bases, with 13 bases between the two germline ends. In germline, CDR1 is MNHNS, CDR2 SASEGT. The CDR3 covers 12 residues. This CDR3 reads CASRDNLKTQYF. The CDR3 region has the DNA TGTGCCAGCCGAGATAATCTGAAGACCCAGTACTTC.

This clonotype occurred a few times. The chain uses TRBV6-5 and TRBJ2-5, with D possibly called TRBD1 or TRBD2 (5 bases each). Per the germline V gene, CDR1 is MNHEY and CDR2 is SVGAGI. This CDR3 spans 16 amino acids. V lost 7 bases and J 4 bases, leaving 22 bases between the germline ends. The CDR3 coding sequence is TGTGCCAGCATTTCGCAACCGGGACCCAGCCGAGAGACCCAGTACTTC. Translating gives CASISQPGPSRETQYF.

The chain links TRBV28 to TRBJ2-5; D tentatively reads TRBD1 or TRBD2 (6 bases each). V lost 6 bases, J lost 0 bases, and 23 bases lay in between. CDR3 length: 18 residues. In germline, CDR1 is MDHEN, CDR2 SYDVKM. The CDR3 spells CASRIHSGRRGYQETQYF. The CDR3 nucleotides are TGTGCCAGCAGGATACATAGCGGAAGGAGGGGGTACCAAGAGACCCAGTACTTC.

The chain combines TRBV11-2 with TRBJ2-2; a possible D gene is TRBD2 (6 bases). The germline CDR1 and CDR2 sequences are SGHAT and FQNNGV. The CDR3 sequence is 15 residues long. The ends were cut back, 2 bases at V and 6 bases at J, with 13 bases in the middle. The CDR3 protein is CASSLRRSGAGELFF. CDR3 DNA: TGTGCCAGCAGCTTAAGGAGGTCGGGAGCCGGGGAGCTGTTTTTT.

V is TRBV14 and J is TRBJ1-6; a possible D gene is TRBD1 (5 bases). Trimming shortened V by 4 bases and J by 7 bases, and 17 bases separated the two germline ends. The CDR3 runs 16 residues. Germline V gene lookup returns CDR1 SGHDN and CDR2 FVKESK. The CDR3 spells CASSRYLGGDNSPLHF. CDR3 bases: TGTGCCAGCAGCCGCTATCTCGGAGGGGACAATTCACCCCTCCACTTT.

There are a few counts of this clonotype. CDR3 residues: CSAPNGDRTDTEAFF. The CDR3 DNA follows: TGCAGTGCTCCCAACGGTGATAGGACGGACACTGAAGCTTTCTTT. The J gene is TRBJ1-1, the V gene TRBV20-1; D is undetermined. The CDR3 has 15 amino acids. Germline V CDR1 and CDR2: DFQATT, SNEGSKA (reference sequence). V was shortened by 5 bases and J by 3 bases, with 19 bases between the two germline ends.

This clonotype was recorded a few times. V and J are TRBV29-1 and TRBJ2-1; 13 bases are a match to TRBD2. Germline trimming cut 6 bases from V and 1 base from J; bases unmatched to any gene: 12. The CDR3 sequence is 18 residues long. CDR1 SQVTM and CDR2 ANQGSEA come from the germline V gene. This CDR3 reads CSVPAGTSGMWSYNEQFF. For the CDR3, the DNA is TGCAGCGTCCCCGCCGGGACTAGCGGGATGTGGTCCTACAATGAGCAGTTCTTC.

The chain carries TRBV6-5 and TRBJ2-7, with 13 bases identical to TRBD2. CDR1 MNHEY and CDR2 SVGAGI come from the germline V gene. This CDR3 has 15 residues. J lost 5 bases, V lost 0 bases, and 1 base had no gene match. The CDR3 protein is CASSYSGTSGDEQYF. DNA of the CDR3: TGTGCCAGCAGTTACTCGGGGACTAGCGGGGACGAGCAGTACTTC.

The chain carries TRBV7-9 and TRBJ2-5; 7 bases agree with TRBD1. This CDR3 region has 15 residues. The J segment lost 1 base and the V segment lost 5 bases, leaving 7 bases of the junction unmatched. The germline V gene has CDR1 SEHNR and CDR2 FQNEAQ (reference sequence). CDR3 residues: CASSHPRQGQETQYF. As DNA, the CDR3 is TGTGCCAGCAGCCACCCGCGACAGGGCCAAGAGACCCAGTACTTC.

This chain links TRBV12-3 or TRBV12-4 with TRBJ2-1; 9 bases are shared with TRBD2. CDR3 length: 15 residues. The V and J ends lost 3 bases and 3 bases, in that order; junction bases with no gene match: 3. The CDR3 DNA reads TGTGCCAGCAGTTTTTCTAGCGGGGACTACAATGAGCAGTTCTTC. Its protein is CASSFSSGDYNEQFF.

CDR3 sequence (DNA): TGCAGTGCTCCGGTTCGCGAGCGGGGAGTCACAGATACGCAGTATTTT. Its translation: CSAPVRERGVTDTQYF. The chain is built from TRBV20-1 and TRBJ2-3; 7 bases fit TRBD2. From germline, CDR1 is DFQATT and CDR2 SNEGSKA (reference sequence). The CDR3 extends over 16 amino acids. Trimming took 5 bases from V and 2 from J; bases not matched to a gene: 13.

This clonotype has just a few counts. V is TRBV11-2 and J is TRBJ2-5; D is tentatively TRBD1 or TRBD2 (5 bases each). V lost 5 bases and J lost 5, with 27 bases in between. This CDR3 has 18 residues. CDR1 and CDR2 from the germline V gene are SGHAT and FQNNGV. The CDR3 here is CASSPGPGRSYSRETQYF. Written as DNA, the CDR3 is TGTGCCAGCAGCCCGGGACCGGGAAGGTCGTATTCTAGGGAGACCCAGTACTTC.

This clonotype was detected a few times. This sequence joins TRBV5-1 and TRBJ2-7, with 8 bases aligning to TRBD1. V shed 4 bases, J shed 2 bases, and the junction held 8 bases outside the gene matches. CDR3 length equals 15 residues. Per germline, CDR1 SGHRS and CDR2 YFSETQ. The CDR3 nucleotides read TGCGCCAGCAGCCAAGGGACAGGACGAACCTACGAGCAGTACTTC. Its protein product is CASSQGTGRTYEQYF.

This clonotype was found a few times. The DNA for the CDR3 is TGTGCCAGCAGCGACAAACGGACAGGGGATCTTTACAATGAGCAGTTCTTC. Its protein is CASSDKRTGDLYNEQFF. The chain carries TRBV9 and TRBJ2-1; TRBD1 matches 9 bases. The CDR3 runs 17 residues. Germline trimming cut 3 bases from V and 4 bases from J; bases unmatched to any gene: 11. Looked up from germline, CDR1 is SGDLS and CDR2 is YYNGEE.

This clonotype was seen more than once but under ten times. The rearrangement uses TRBV7-2 and TRBJ2-7, with 14 nucleotides matching TRBD2. V lost 6 bases, J lost 5 bases, and 3 bases stayed unmatched. This CDR3 contains 14 residues. The germline CDR1 and CDR2 sequences are SGHTA and FQGNSA. CDR3 in amino acids: CASRGTSGGNEQYF. The CDR3 DNA is TGTGCCAGCAGGGGGACTAGCGGGGGCAACGAGCAGTACTTC.

This clonotype was observed a few times. This rearrangement joins TRBV24-1 to TRBJ2-1, with 12 bases identical to TRBD2. Germline V lookup: CDR1 KGHDR, CDR2 SFDVKD. The CDR3 extends over 19 amino acids. The trim removed 1 base at V and 7 bases at J, leaving 13 bases unmatched. The CDR3 region is CATSDLPGLAGPQGNEQFF. CDR3 in DNA: TGTGCCACCAGTGATTTACCCGGACTAGCGGGGCCTCAGGGGAATGAGCAGTTCTTC.

The genes are TRBV29-1 and TRBJ2-3, with 12 bases lining up with TRBD1. The CDR3 loop spans 15 amino acids. The trim removed 6 bases at V and 4 bases at J, leaving 8 bases unmatched. The V gene's germline CDR1 is SQVTM and CDR2 ANQGSEA. The DNA for the CDR3 is TGCAGCGTGAACCCGGGACAGGGGGCCCCAGATACGCAGTATTTT. Its protein product is CSVNPGQGAPDTQYF.

This clonotype was seen many times. The chain carries TRBV12-3 or TRBV12-4 and TRBJ2-2; D possibly matches TRBD1 or TRBD2 (6 bases each). This CDR3 has 14 residues. V lost 7 bases to trimming and J lost 14 bases, with 23 bases between them. DNA of the CDR3: TGTGCCAGCACTTTGATTGGGGGGCGAGGTGAACTGTTTTTT. It yields the protein CASTLIGGRGELFF.

The V and J genes are TRBV20-1 and TRBJ1-5; D remains ambiguous. This CDR3 has 15 residues. The germline gives CDR1 DFQATT, CDR2 SNEGSKA (reference sequence). Trimming removed 0 bases from V and 0 bases from J, with 9 bases in between. The CDR3 DNA is TGCAGTGCTAGAGATCAGTCCTATAGCAATCAGCCCCAGCATTTT. This translates into CSARDQSYSNQPQHF.

This chain uses TRBV5-1 with TRBJ2-2, with TRBD2 matching 13 bases. Germline V gene lookup returns CDR1 SGHRS and CDR2 YFSETQ. The CDR3 sequence is 16 residues long. Losses at the gene ends were 4 bases for V and 7 bases for J; bases not matched to a gene: 7. CDR3 protein: CASSKTSGGAIGELFF. The CDR3 DNA is TGCGCCAGCAGCAAAACTAGCGGGGGGGCCATCGGGGAGCTGTTTTTT.

This clonotype was found many times. V is TRBV5-1 and J is TRBJ2-7; 7 bases fit TRBD1. Germline values: CDR1 SGHRS, CDR2 YFSETQ. CDR3 length equals 14 residues. The junction had 8 bases not matched to a gene; V was cut back by 4 bases and J by 4 bases. CDR3 sequence: CASSKPGQSYEQYF. The CDR3 region has the DNA TGCGCCAGCAGCAAACCGGGACAGTCATACGAGCAGTACTTC.

The chain has TRBV15 and TRBJ2-7; D is unresolved. V lost 0 bases and J 0 bases, leaving 12 bases between the germline ends. Germline CDR1 and CDR2: LNHNV and YYDKDF (reference sequence). CDR3 size: 16 residues. As DNA, the CDR3 is TGTGCCACCAGCAGAGAGGAAAGCCTCGCCTCCTACGAGCAGTACTTC. Protein product: CATSREESLASYEQYF.

This clonotype was detected only a few times. The chain recombines TRBV7-9 with TRBJ2-7; possibly TRBD1 for D (5 bases). The V end lost 1 base, the J end lost 8 bases, and 15 bases lay between the germline ends. The CDR3 runs to 14 residues. Germline CDR1 is SEHNR and CDR2 is FQNEAQ (reference sequence). The CDR3 bases are TGTGCCAGCAGCTTAGATGGTCGCAGGGATCAGCAGTACTTC. Translation: CASSLDGRRDQQYF.

The rearrangement links TRBV20-1 to TRBJ2-7, with a tentative D call TRBD2 (6 bases). V lost 3 bases, J lost 4 bases, and 10 bases lay in between. CDR3 length: 12 amino acids. From germline, CDR1 is DFQATT and CDR2 SNEGSKA (reference sequence). CDR3 residues: CSASGRLYEQYF. The CDR3 region has the DNA TGCAGTGCTAGCGGGAGACTTTACGAGCAGTACTTC.

The table lists this clonotype with a few counts. This chain connects TRBV7-2 to TRBJ2-1; 8 nucleotides agree with TRBD2. Germline assignment: CDR1 SGHTA and CDR2 FQGNSA. The V and J ends lost 6 bases and 1 base, in that order; junction bases with no gene match: 8. The CDR3 is made up of 16 amino acids. The CDR3 DNA follows: TGTGCCAGCAGTTCACGGGGGGGCGGTTCCTACAATGAGCAGTTCTTC. Residues: CASSSRGGGSYNEQFF.